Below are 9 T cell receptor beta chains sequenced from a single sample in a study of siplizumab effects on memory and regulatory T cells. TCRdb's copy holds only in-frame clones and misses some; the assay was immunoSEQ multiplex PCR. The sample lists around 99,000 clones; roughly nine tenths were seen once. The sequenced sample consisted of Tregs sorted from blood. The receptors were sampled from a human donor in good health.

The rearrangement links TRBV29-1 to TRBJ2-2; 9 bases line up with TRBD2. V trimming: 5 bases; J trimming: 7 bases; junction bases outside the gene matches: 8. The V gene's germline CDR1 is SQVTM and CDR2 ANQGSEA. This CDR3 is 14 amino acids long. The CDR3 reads CSVRPSGMDGELFF. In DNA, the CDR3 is TGCAGCGTTAGGCCTAGCGGGATGGACGGGGAGCTGTTTTTT.

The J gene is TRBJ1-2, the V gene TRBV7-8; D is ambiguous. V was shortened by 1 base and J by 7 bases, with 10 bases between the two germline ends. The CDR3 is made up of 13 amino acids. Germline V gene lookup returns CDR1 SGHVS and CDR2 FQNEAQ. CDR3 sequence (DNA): TGTGCCAGCAGCTTAGGGGTTGCGGGTGGCTACACCTTC. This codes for CASSLGVAGGYTF.

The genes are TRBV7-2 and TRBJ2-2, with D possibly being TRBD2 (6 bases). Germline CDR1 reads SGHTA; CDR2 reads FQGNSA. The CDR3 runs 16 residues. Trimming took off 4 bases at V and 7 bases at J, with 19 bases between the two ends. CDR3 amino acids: CASSYSSDRRGGELFF. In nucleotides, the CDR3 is TGTGCCAGCAGCTACTCTAGCGACAGACGGGGCGGGGAGCTGTTTTTT. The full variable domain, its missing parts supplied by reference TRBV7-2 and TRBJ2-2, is GAGVSQSPSNKVTEKGKDVELRCDPISGHTALYWYRQSLGQGLEFLIYFQGNSAPDKSGLPSDRFSAERTGGSVSTLTIQRTQQEDSAVYLCASSYSSDRRGGELFFGEGSRLTVL.

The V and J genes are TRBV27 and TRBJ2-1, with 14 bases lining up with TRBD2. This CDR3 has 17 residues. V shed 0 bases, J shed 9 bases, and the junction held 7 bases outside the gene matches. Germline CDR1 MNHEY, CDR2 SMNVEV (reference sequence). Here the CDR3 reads CASSLSGTSGRTREQFF. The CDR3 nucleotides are TGTGCCAGCAGTTTATCGGGGACTAGCGGGAGAACACGTGAGCAGTTCTTC.

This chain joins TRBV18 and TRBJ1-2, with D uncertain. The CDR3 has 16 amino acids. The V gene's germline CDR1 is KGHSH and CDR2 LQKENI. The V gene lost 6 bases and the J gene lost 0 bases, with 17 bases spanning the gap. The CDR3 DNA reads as TGTGCCAGCTCCCTGCCCCGGGCGAAGGCTAACTATGGCTACACCTTC. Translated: CASSLPRAKANYGYTF.

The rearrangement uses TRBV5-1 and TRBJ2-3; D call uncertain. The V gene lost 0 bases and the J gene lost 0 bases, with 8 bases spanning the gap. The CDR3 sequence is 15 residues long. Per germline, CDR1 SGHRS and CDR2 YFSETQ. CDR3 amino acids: CASSLEDGSTDTQYF. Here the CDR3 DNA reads TGCGCCAGCAGCTTGGAGGACGGCAGCACAGATACGCAGTATTTT.

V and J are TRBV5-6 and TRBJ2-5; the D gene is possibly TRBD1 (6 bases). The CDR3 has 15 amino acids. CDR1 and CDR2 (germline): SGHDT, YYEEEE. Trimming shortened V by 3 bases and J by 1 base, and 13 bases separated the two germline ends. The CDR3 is CASSSLGAPQETQYF. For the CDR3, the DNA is TGTGCCAGCAGCTCTTTGGGGGCACCCCAAGAGACCCAGTACTTC.

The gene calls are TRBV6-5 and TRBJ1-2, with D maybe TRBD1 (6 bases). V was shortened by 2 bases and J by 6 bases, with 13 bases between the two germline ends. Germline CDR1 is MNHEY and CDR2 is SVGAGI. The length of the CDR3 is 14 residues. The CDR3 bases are TGTGCCAGCAGTTACAGCCAGGGGCGGGATGGCTACACCTTC. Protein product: CASSYSQGRDGYTF.

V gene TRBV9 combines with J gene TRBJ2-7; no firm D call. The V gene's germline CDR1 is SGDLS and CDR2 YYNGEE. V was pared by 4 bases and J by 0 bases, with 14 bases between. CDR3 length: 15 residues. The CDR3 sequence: CASSPQAIRSYEQYF. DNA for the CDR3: TGTGCCAGCAGCCCGCAAGCGATTCGCTCCTACGAGCAGTACTTC. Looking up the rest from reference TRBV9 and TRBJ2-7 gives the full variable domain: DSGVTQTPKHLITATGQRVTLRCSPRSGDLSVYWYQQSLDQGLQFLIQYYNGEERAKGNILERFSAQQFPDLHSELNLSSLELGDSALYFCASSPQAIRSYEQYFGPGTRLTVT.